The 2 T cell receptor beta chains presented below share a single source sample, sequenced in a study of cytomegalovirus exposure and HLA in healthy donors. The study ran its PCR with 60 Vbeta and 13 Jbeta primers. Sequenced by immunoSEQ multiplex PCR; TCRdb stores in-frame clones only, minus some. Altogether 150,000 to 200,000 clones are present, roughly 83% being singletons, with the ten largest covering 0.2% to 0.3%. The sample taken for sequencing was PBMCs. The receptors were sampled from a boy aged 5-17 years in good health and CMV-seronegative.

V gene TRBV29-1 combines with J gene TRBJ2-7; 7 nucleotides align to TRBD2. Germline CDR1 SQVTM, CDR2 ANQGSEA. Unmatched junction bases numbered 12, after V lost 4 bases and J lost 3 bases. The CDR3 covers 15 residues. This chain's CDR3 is CSVASSGTKLYEQYF. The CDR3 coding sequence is TGCAGCGTTGCCTCTAGCGGAACAAAACTCTACGAGCAGTACTTC.

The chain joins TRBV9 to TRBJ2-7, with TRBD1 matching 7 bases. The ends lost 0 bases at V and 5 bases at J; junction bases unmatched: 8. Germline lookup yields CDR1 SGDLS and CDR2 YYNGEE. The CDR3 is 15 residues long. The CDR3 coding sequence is TGTGCCAGCAGCGTAGGGCCAGGACAGGAGAACGAGCAGTACTTC. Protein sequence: CASSVGPGQENEQYF.